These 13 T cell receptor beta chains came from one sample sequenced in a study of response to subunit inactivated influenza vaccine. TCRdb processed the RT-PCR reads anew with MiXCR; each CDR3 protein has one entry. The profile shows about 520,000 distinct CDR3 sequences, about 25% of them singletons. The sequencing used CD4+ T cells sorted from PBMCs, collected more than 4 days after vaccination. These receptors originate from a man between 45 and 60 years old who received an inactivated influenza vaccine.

CDR3 protein: CASSFGQLVNSPLHF. The CDR3 bases are TGTGCCAGCAGCTTTGGACAGCTAGTTAATTCACCCCTCCACTTT. The chain has TRBV5-6 and TRBJ1-6, with D maybe TRBD1 (6 bases). CDR1 and CDR2 from the germline V gene are SGHDT and YYEEEE. The CDR3 is 15 residues long. The V end lost 2 bases, the J end lost 6 bases, and 12 bases lay between the germline ends.

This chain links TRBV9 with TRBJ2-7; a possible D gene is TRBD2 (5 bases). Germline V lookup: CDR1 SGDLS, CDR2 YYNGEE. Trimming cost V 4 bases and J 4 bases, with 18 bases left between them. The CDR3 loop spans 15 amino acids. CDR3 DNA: TGTGCCAGCAGCAGGACTCCGATCACATATTACGAGCAGTACTTC. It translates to CASSRTPITYYEQYF. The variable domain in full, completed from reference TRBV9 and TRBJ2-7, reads DSGVTQTPKHLITATGQRVTLRCSPRSGDLSVYWYQQSLDQGLQFLIQYYNGEERAKGNILERFSAQQFPDLHSELNLSSLELGDSALYFCASSRTPITYYEQYFGPGTRLTVT.

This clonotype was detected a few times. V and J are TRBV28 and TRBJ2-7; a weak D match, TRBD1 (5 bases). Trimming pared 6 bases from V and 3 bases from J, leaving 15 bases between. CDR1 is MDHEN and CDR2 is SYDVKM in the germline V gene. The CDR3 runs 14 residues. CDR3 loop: CASRKTGWGYEQYF. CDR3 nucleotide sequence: TGTGCCAGCAGAAAAACAGGCTGGGGCTACGAGCAGTACTTC.

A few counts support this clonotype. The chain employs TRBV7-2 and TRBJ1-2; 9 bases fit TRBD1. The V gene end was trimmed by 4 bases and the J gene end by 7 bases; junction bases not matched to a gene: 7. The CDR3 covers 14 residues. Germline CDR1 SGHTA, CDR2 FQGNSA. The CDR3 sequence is CASSYPDRGGGYTF. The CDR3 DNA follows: TGTGCCAGCAGCTATCCGGACAGGGGAGGTGGCTACACCTTC.

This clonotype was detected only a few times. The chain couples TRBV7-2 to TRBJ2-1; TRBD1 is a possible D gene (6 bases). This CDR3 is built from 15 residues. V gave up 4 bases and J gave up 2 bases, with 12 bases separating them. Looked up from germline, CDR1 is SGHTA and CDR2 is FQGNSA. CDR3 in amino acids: CASSSEGVTYNEQFF. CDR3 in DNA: TGTGCCAGCAGCTCAGAGGGGGTTACCTACAATGAGCAGTTCTTC.

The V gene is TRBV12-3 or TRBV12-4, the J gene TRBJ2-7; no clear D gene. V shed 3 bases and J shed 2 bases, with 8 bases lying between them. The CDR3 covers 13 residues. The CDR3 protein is CASSFDTTYEQYF. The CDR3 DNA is TGTGCCAGCAGTTTTGACACTACCTACGAGCAGTACTTC.

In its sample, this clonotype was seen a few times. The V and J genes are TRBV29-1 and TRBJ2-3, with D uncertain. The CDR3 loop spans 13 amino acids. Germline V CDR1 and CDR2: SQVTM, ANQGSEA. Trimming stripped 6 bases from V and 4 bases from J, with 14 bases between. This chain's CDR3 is CSVVTKFADTQYF. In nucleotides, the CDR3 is TGCAGCGTCGTCACGAAATTCGCAGATACGCAGTATTTT.

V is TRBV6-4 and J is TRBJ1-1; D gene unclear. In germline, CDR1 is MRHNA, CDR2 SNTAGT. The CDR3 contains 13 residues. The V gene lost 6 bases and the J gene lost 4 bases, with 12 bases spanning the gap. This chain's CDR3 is CASRESWGTEAFF. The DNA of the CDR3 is TGTGCCAGCAGGGAATCTTGGGGCACTGAAGCTTTCTTT.

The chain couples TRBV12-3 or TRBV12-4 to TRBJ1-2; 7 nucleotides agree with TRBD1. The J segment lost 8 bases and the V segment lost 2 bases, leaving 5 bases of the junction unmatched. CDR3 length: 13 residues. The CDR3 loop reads CASSLSGTAGYTF. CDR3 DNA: TGTGCCAGCAGTTTAAGTGGGACAGCCGGCTACACCTTC.

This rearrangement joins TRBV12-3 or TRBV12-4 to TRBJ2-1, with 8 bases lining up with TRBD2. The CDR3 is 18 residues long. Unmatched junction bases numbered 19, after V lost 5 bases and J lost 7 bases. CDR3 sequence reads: CASSKYPILAGGKNEQFF. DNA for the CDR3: TGTGCCAGCAGTAAATACCCAATACTCGCGGGAGGAAAAAATGAGCAGTTCTTC.

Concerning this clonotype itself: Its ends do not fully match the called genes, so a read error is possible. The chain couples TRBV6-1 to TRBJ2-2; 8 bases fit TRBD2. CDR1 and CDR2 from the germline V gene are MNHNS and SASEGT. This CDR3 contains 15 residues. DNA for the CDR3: TGTGTCAGCAATAGACTAGCGCTCAACACCGGGGAGCTGTTTTTT. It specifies CVSNRLALNTGELFF.

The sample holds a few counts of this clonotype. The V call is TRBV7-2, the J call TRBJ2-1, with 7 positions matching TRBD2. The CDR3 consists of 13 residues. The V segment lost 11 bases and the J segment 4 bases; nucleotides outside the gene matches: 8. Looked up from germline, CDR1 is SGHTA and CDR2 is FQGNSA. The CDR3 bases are TGTGCCCCGTCGCGGGAGCCTTACAATGAGCAGTTCTTC. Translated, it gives CAPSREPYNEQFF.

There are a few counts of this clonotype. CDR3 nucleotides: TGTGCCACACGCGACCGGGGACAGGGGGCAGATACGCAGTATTTT. It specifies CATRDRGQGADTQYF. The V and J genes are TRBV24-1 and TRBJ2-3; 11 positions agree with TRBD1. The CDR3 covers 15 residues. V was clipped by 10 bases and J by 4 bases; unmatched bases: 9. Germline CDR1 reads KGHDR; CDR2 reads SFDVKD.